This T cell receptor beta chain was identified in a study of T cells expressing NK-cell markers (dated by TCRdb to 2018 to 2021). A note on the overall study: Three sorted T-cell subsets (CD3+CD56+NKG2C+, CD3+CD56+NKG2C- and CD3+CD56-NKG2C+) from fewer than 10 donors had their TCR beta-chain repertoires profiled. All eight donors whose samples were sequenced were randomly selected healthy volunteers, three of them men and five women. Of the eight sequenced donors, seven were found to be HCMV-seropositive and one was found to be HCMV-seronegative. Libraries were sequenced as 2 x 150 bp reads on Illumina HiSeq 2000/2500, MiSeq or NextSeq. The study at large found these results: Those dominant clonotypes were again the most abundant among CD3+CD56-NKG2C+ cells in several donors, at about 25-65%. Whether the expanded NKG2C-expressing T cell clones were specific for HCMV antigens remained unclear. For roughly six donors, the dominant CD3+CD56+NKG2C+ clonotypes were among the top 10 CD8+ clonotypes and accounted for 1.0-7.0% of CD8+ T cells.

The sequencer listed for this sample is Illumina HiSeq 2000. TCR beta cDNA libraries were made by 5'RACE template switching that added a universal primer site and unique molecular identifiers. Priming for cDNA synthesis came from the TCR beta constant segment, and two successive PCR amplification steps followed. The published analysis was carried out like this. Reads were demultiplexed and grouped by UMI with MIGEC, and clonotypes were assembled and quantified with MiTCR. To exclude erroneous sequences, any TCR cDNA sequence not supported by at least two reads was discarded. Downstream repertoire analysis used the tcR package, and clonotypes were matched across fractions by CDR3 nucleotide sequence plus V segment. VDJmatch was used to annotate antigen specificity against VDJdb, with one amino acid substitution in CDR3 permitted. The reads underwent TCRdb reprocessing, giving one record for each CDR3 protein sequence and no DNA. What appears here as the V and J calls and clone size reflects TCRdb's work, not the paper's. This sample's records show 150,000 or so distinct CDR3 sequences. The ten largest account for over 35% of the sample.

HCMV-specific IgG was detected in serum with a commercial ELISA kit to determine HCMV serostatus. Peripheral blood mononuclear cells were isolated from blood by Ficoll density gradient centrifugation. The CDR3 spans 17 residues, from the cysteine through the phenylalanine. Only the protein is on record. Per the germline V gene (reference sequence), SEHNR is the CDR1 and FQNEAQ is the CDR2. In regard to this clonotype: Its antigen is unknown.

Specimen: blood T cells: a sorted CD56 or NKG2C T cell subset, CD4+ or CD8+ T cells, or bulk PBMC T cells (not recorded which). The receptor chain draws on TRBV7-9 and TRBJ2-5; the TCRdb D gene call, TRBD2, has no DNA to confirm it. The origin of this receptor is a woman in her forties or fifties in good health. Donor details come from another sample of the same person, matched by shared clones. The CDR3 protein: CASSSFASGIDGETQYF. Full variable domain (CDR3 extended with the reference TRBV7-9 and TRBJ2-5 proteins): DTGVSQNPRHKITKRGQNVTFRCDPISEHNRLYWYRQTLGQGPEFLTYFQNEAQLEKSRLLSDRFSAERPKGSFSTLEIQRTEQGDSAMYLCASSSFASGIDGETQYFGPGTRLLVL.